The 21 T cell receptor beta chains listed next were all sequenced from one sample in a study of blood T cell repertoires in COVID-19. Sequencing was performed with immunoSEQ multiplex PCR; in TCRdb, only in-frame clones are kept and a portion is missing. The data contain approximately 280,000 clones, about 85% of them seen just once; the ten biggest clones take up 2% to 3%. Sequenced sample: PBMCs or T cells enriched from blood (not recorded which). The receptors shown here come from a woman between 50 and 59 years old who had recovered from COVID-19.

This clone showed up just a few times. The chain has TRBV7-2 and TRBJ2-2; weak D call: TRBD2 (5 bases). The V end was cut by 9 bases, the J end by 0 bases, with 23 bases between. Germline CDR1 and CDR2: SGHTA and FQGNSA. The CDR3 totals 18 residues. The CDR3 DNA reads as TGTGCCAGTACCTTACACACTACTAGATTTACGAACACCGGGGAGCTGTTTTTT. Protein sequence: CASTLHTTRFTNTGELFF.

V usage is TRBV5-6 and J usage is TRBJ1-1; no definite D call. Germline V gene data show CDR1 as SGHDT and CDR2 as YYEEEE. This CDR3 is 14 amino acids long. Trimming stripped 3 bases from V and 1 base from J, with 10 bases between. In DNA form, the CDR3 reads TGTGCCAGCAGCTCGGACTCCCCGAACACTGAAGCTTTCTTT. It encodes CASSSDSPNTEAFF.

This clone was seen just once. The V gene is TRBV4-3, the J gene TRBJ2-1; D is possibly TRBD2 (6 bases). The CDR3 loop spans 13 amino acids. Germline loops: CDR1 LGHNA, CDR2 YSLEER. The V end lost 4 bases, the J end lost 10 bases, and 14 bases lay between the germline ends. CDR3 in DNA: TGCGCCAGCAGCCCCCGACTAGTAGGGGAGCAGTTCTTC. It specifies CASSPRLVGEQFF.

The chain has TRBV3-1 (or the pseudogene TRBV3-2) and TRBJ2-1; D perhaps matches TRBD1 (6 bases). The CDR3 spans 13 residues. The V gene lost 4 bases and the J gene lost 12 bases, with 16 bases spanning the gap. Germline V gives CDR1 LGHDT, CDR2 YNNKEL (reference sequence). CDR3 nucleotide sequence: TGTGCCAGCAGCCGATACTCTGGACAGCTGCAGTTCTTC. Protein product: CASSRYSGQLQFF.

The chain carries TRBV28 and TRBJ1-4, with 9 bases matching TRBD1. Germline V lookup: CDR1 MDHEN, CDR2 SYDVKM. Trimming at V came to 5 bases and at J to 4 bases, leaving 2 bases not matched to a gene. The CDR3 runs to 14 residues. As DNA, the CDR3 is TGTGCCAGCAGTCCGACAGGGGGTAATGAAAAACTGTTTTTT. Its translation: CASSPTGGNEKLFF.

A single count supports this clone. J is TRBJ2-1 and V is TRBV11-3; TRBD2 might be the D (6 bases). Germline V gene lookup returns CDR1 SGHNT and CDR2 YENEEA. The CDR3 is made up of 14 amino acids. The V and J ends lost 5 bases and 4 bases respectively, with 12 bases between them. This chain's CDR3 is CASSLGGVYNEQFF. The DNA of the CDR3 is TGTGCCAGCAGCCTGGGCGGGGTATACAATGAGCAGTTCTTC.

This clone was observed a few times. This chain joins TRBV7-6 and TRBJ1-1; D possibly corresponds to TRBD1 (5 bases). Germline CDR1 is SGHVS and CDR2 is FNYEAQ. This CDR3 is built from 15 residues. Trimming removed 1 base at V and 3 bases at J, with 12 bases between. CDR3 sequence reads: CASSLEGAAYTEAFF. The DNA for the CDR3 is TGTGCCAGCAGCTTAGAAGGGGCGGCTTACACTGAAGCTTTCTTT.

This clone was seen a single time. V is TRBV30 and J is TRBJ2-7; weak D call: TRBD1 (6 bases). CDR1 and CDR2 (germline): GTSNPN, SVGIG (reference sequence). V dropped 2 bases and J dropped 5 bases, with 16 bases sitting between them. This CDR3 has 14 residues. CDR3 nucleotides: TGTGCCTGGAGTCGAGCAGGGGCGTTAGACGAGCAGTACTTC. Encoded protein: CAWSRAGALDEQYF.

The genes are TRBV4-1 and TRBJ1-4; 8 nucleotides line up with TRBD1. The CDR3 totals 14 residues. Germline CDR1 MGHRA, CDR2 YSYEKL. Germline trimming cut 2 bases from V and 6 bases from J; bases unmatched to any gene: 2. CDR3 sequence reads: CASSQPTGDEKLFF. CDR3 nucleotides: TGCGCCAGCAGCCAACCGACAGGGGATGAAAAACTGTTTTTT.

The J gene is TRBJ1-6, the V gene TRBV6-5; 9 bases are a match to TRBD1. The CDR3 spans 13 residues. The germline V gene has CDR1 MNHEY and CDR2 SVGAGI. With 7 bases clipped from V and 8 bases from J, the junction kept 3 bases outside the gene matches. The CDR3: CASMRDRDSPLHF. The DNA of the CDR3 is TGTGCCAGCATGAGGGACAGGGATTCACCCCTCCACTTT.

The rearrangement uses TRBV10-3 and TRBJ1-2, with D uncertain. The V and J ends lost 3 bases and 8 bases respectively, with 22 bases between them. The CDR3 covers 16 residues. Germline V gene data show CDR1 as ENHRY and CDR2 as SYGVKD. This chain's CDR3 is CAISDSGFEVSEGYTF. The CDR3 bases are TGTGCCATCAGTGACTCCGGGTTCGAGGTCTCGGAAGGCTACACCTTC.

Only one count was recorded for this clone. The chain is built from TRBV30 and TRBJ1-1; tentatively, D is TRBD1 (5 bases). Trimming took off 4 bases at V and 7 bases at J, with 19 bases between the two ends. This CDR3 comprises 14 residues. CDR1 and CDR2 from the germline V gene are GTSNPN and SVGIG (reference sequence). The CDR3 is CAWNGGGKRSEAFF. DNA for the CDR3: TGTGCCTGGAACGGCGGGGGGAAGAGGAGTGAAGCTTTCTTT.

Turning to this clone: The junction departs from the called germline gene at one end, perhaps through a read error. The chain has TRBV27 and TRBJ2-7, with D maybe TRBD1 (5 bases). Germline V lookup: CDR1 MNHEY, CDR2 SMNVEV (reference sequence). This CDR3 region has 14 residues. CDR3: CASSLSGQFYEQYF. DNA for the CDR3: TGTGCCAGCAGTCTATCCGGACAATTCTACGAGCAGTACTTC.

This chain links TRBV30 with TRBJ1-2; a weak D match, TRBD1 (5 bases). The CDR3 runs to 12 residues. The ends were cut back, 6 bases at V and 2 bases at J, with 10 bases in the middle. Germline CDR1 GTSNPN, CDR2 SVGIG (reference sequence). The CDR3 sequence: CACTGLNYGYTF. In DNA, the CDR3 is TGTGCCTGTACGGGACTCAACTATGGCTACACCTTC.

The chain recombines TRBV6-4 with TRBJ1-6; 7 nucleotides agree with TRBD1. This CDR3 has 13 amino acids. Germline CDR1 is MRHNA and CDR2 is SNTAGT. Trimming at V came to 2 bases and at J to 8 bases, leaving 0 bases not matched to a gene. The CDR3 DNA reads TGTGCCAGCAGTGACGACAGGGATTCACCCCTCCACTTT. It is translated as CASSDDRDSPLHF.

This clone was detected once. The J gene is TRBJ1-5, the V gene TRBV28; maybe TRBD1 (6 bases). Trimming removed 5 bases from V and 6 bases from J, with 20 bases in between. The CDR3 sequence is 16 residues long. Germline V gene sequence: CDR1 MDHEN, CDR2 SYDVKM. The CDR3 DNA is TGTGCCAGCAGTCCCCACCGGGGGGGCCGGGGTCAGCCCCAGCATTTT. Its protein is CASSPHRGGRGQPQHF.

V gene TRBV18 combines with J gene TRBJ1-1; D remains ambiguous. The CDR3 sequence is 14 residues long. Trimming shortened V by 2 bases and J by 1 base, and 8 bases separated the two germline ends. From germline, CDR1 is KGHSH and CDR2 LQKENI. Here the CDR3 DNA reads TGTGCCAGCTCACCATCTGGCAGGAACACTGAAGCTTTCTTT. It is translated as CASSPSGRNTEAFF.

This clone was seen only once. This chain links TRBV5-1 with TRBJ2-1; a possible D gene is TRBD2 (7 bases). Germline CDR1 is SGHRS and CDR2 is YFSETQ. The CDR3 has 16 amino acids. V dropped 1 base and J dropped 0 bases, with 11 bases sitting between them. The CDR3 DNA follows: TGCGCCAGCAGCTTGTCGCGGGGGCTCTCCTACAATGAGCAGTTCTTC. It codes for CASSLSRGLSYNEQFF.

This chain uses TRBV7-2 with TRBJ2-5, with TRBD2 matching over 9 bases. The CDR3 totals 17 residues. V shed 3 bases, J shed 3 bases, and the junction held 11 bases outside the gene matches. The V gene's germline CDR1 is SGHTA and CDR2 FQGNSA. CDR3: CASSFIHERGAKETQYF. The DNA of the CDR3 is TGTGCCAGCAGCTTTATCCACGAGCGGGGGGCGAAAGAGACCCAGTACTTC.

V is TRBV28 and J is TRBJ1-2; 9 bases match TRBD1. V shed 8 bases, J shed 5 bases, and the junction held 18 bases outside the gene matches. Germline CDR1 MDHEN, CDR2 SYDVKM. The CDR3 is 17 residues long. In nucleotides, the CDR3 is TGTGCCAGCCGTTCCGGTCCCGGGACAGGGATAGGGTATGGCTACACCTTC. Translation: CASRSGPGTGIGYGYTF.

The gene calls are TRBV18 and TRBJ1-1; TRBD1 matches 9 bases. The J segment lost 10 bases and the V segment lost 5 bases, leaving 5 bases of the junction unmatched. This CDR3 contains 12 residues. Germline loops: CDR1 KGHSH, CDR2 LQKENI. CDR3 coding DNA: TGTGCCAGCTCAATAACAGGGGGCTTAGCTTTCTTT. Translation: CASSITGGLAFF.